The sequence of this T cell receptor beta chain was determined in a study of blood T cell repertoires in COVID-19 (dated by TCRdb to the early 2020s). Regarding the study in general: Collaborator samples came from the United States, Italy and Spain and covered acute and convalescent phases of COVID-19. The material from the prospective study consisted of cDNA or gDNA derived from T cells, B-cell-depleted T cells, or PBMCs. The dataset comprised deeply sampled blood TCRbeta repertoires from subjects exposed to, actively infected with, or recovered from COVID-19. The repertoires were released in a freely available public database intended as a resource for research on the immune response to SARS-CoV-2. The samples were drawn from two sources: the first 160 participants of the ongoing ImmuneRACE study, and 1,254 subjects contributed by 6 global collaborators. Sample metadata almost always included a de-identified subject ID, COVID-19 status, age in years and sex. Where available, HLA class I and class II types were taken from metadata supplied by the sample provider and were not determined by assay-based typing. What the study reported, not specific to this receptor: How much clinical and demographic metadata was included differed by source and by participant, and the metadata was provided uncurated.

About this clone: The antigen this receptor binds is unknown. Base qualities are missing; no much larger clone stands one base away.

The immunoSEQ Assay, a bias-controlled multiplex PCR, was used to amplify TCRbeta CDR3 regions from genomic DNA. The study's own analysis went as follows. The number of nucleated cells in each sample was estimated by amplification of reference gene primers within the assay. To quantify the absolute abundance of each unique TCRbeta CDR3 rearrangement, sequence reads were collapsed and filtered. For each sample, productive Simpson clonality was calculated as the square root of Simpson's diversity index over productive rearrangements. The source is immuneACCESS, and TCRdb retained only in-frame sequences with V and J called. Part of the clones is not carried over; for the studies checked, unresolved V genes explain less than half of this, and the remainder is unexplained. Clonal size and the V and J genes are those of that table, whereas D and trimming came from the DNA. The table for this sample lists 200,000 to 250,000 clones; approximately 78% of them were counted only once. Of the sample, 9.5% to 15% falls within the top ten clones.

Whole blood was collected in K2EDTA tubes by collaborating institutions according to the institutions' own protocols. For TCRbeta analysis, collaborators shipped samples in one of three forms: frozen whole blood, isolated PBMCs, or DNA extracted from either of those sample types. Per the germline V gene, SGHTA is the CDR1 and FQGNSA is the CDR2. V drops 1 base and J drops 3 bases, leaving 4 bases in between. Including the terminal cysteine and phenylalanine, the CDR3 comprises 13 residues. CDR3 DNA is the only sequence kept; it has 39 bases, read in frame from the first base. The source is a woman between 35 and 50 years old with acute or convalescent COVID-19. The rearranged segments are TRBV7-2 and TRBJ1-3; no D gene call is confident. The specimen sequenced was peripheral blood. The CDR3 has the sequence CASSLEYGNTIYF. The DNA is TGTGCCAGCAGCTTAGAATATGGAAACACCATATATTTT.